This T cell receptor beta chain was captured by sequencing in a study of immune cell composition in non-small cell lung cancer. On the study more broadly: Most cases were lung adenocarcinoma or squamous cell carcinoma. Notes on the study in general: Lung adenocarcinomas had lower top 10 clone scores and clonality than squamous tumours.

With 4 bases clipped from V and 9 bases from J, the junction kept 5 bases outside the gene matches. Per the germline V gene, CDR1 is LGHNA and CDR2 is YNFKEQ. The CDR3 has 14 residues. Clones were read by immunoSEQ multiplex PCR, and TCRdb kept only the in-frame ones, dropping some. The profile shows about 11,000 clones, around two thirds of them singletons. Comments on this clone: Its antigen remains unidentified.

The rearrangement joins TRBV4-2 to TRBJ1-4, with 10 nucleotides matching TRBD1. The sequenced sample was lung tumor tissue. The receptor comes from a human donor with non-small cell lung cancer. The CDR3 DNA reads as TGTGCCAGCAGCCTCGGACAGGGGGGGCAAAAACTGTTTTTT. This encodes CASSLGQGGQKLFF.